These 12 T cell receptor beta chains share one sample of origin, sequenced in a study of prognosis after radiotherapy for stage I lung cancer (dated by TCRdb to about 2021). Sequencing was performed on an Illumina HiSeq 3000. The TCR beta CDR3 region was amplified from genomic DNA by two rounds of multiplex PCR. In the first round of PCR, primers specific to each TRBV and TRBJ gene were used, and the primer sequences are filed in Chinese patent CN105087789A. TCRdb reworked the public reads: Q25 trimming with fastp, MiXCR clone assembly, productive beta chains retained. Under each unique CDR3 protein, matching rows form one entry showing the most common genes and DNA. This sample gives about 32,000 distinct CDR3 sequences in total; around two fifths of them show up just once. The biggest ten clones account for less than 20% of the sample. Here the sequenced sample was PBMCs, taken before or after stereotactic body radiation therapy (not recorded which). These TCRs come from a donor aged 50 or older with non-small cell lung cancer.

By frequency in the sample, this clonotype is medium-sized. The V call is TRBV20-1, the J call TRBJ2-7; D remains unclear. The CDR3 spans 11 residues. With 3 bases removed from V and 4 bases from J, the gap between germline ends came to 7 bases. The germline CDR1 and CDR2 sequences are DFQATT and SNEGSKA (reference sequence). The CDR3 sequence is CSASGRYEQYF. The DNA for the CDR3 is TGCAGTGCTAGTGGCAGGTACGAGCAGTACTTC.

The chain recombines TRBV12-3 or TRBV12-4 with TRBJ1-2; maybe TRBD1 (6 bases). The germline V and J ends were trimmed by 6 bases and 8 bases, with 13 bases remaining between them. This CDR3 comprises 12 residues. CDR3 residues: CASSRQVRGYTF. CDR3 coding DNA: TGTGCCAGCAGCAGACAGGTCCGGGGCTACACCTTC.

Details on this clonotype: A read error may be the cause here, since a much bigger clone is one base away. The J gene is TRBJ2-5, the V gene TRBV7-2; D might be TRBD2 (5 bases). Germline V gives CDR1 SGHTA, CDR2 FQGNSA. V was trimmed by 2 bases and J by 5 bases, leaving 21 bases between them. There are 17 residues in the CDR3. The CDR3 DNA is TGTGCCAGCAGCTTACCCCTATACAGTGGACGGAGGGAGACCCAGTACTTC. It encodes CASSLPLYSGRRETQYF.

Concerning this clonotype itself: One base away lies a much larger clone, so this may be a sequencing read error. The V call is TRBV20-1, the J call TRBJ1-1, with D maybe TRBD1 (5 bases). Germline loops: CDR1 DFQATT, CDR2 SNEGSKA (reference sequence). The CDR3 length is 14 residues. The CDR3 spells CNARDLGGSTEAFF. DNA of the CDR3: TGCAATGCTAGAGATCTGGGGGGGAGCACTGAAGCTTTCTTT.

As for this clonotype: An end of the junction does not agree with germline; a read error may underlie this. The chain has TRBV27 and TRBJ1-1, with 10 bases lining up with TRBD1. CDR1 is MNHEY, CDR2 SMNVEV, per germline (reference sequence). The CDR3 totals 16 residues. The CDR3 nucleotides are TGTGCCAGCAGTCTAAGACGACAGGGGGCAATCCCTGAAGTTTTCTTT. Protein: CASSLRRQGAIPEVFF.

This clonotype occurred many times. This chain joins TRBV19 and TRBJ1-2; D might be TRBD1 (5 bases). The CDR3 runs 17 residues. Deletions cut 0 bases from V and 8 bases from J, with 22 bases between. The germline CDR1 and CDR2 sequences are LNHDA and SQIVND (reference sequence). The CDR3 DNA is TGTGCCAGTAGTATAGACTCACTCGGGACGGGACTTGGAGGCTACACCTTC. Translation: CASSIDSLGTGLGGYTF.

V and J are TRBV6-1 and TRBJ2-6, with 10 positions matching TRBD1. CDR1 MNHNS and CDR2 SASEGT come from the germline V gene. This CDR3 has 16 amino acids. J lost 1 base, V lost 11 bases, and 8 bases had no gene match. The chain's CDR3 is CASSGQGTSGANVLTF. The CDR3 DNA reads TGTGCCTCATCGGGACAGGGGACGTCTGGGGCCAACGTCCTGACTTTC.

In regard to this clonotype: One end of the junction varies from germline; a read error may be responsible. The rearrangement links TRBV15 to TRBJ2-3, with D possibly matching TRBD2 (5 bases). Per germline, CDR1 LNHNV and CDR2 YYDKDF (reference sequence). There are 16 residues in the CDR3. For the CDR3, the DNA is TGTACCACCAGCGGACTGGCGGGCCGTGGGGCAGATACGCAGTATTTT. It specifies CTTSGLAGRGADTQYF.

Worth noting for this clonotype: A single base separates this from a much larger clone, so it may be a read error. The chain combines TRBV29-1 with TRBJ2-5; TRBD2 agrees at 8 bases. This CDR3 region has 11 residues. Looked up from germline, CDR1 is SQVTM and CDR2 is ANQGSEA. DNA of the CDR3: TGCATCGGGGGGGTCCAAGAGACCCAGTACTTC. This gives the protein CIGGVQETQYF. The full variable domain, rest sourced from reference TRBV29-1 and TRBJ2-5, is SAVISQKPSRDICQRGTSLTIQCQVDSQVTMMFWYRQQPGQSLTLIATANQGSEATYESGFVIDKFPISRPNLTFSTLTVSNMSPEDSSIYLCIGGVQETQYFGPGTRLLVL.

With regard to this clonotype: One base separates it from a far larger clone, so it is likely a read error. V and J are TRBV6-5 and TRBJ2-1; D gene unclear. The CDR3 has 16 amino acids. Germline V gives CDR1 MNHEY, CDR2 SVGAGI. Here the CDR3 DNA reads TGTGTCAGCAACCAGTACTCAGACCCTTCCTACAATGAGCAGTTCTTC. Its translation: CVSNQYSDPSYNEQFF.

The V and J genes are TRBV20-1 and TRBJ1-2; D is perhaps TRBD1 (6 bases). Germline CDR1 and CDR2: DFQATT and SNEGSKA (reference sequence). Trimming removed 8 bases from V and 0 bases from J, with 16 bases in between. The CDR3 extends over 14 amino acids. CDR3 loop: CSPFRDMANYGYTF. CDR3 coding DNA: TGCAGTCCATTCCGGGACATGGCTAACTATGGCTACACCTTC.

This clonotype was seen a handful of times. V usage is TRBV15 and J usage is TRBJ2-7, with D perhaps matching TRBD2 (7 bases). V gave up 2 bases and J gave up 5 bases, with 13 bases separating them. There are 14 residues in the CDR3. Germline CDR1 is LNHNV and CDR2 is YYDKDF (reference sequence). CDR3 DNA sequence: TGTGCCACCAGCAGAAGCGGGACAATAGACGAGCAGTACTTC. Its translation: CATSRSGTIDEQYF. Full variable domain (rest looked up from reference TRBV15 and TRBJ2-7): DAMVIQNPRYQVTQFGKPVTLSCSQTLNHNVMYWYQQKSSQAPKLLFHYYDKDFNNEADTPDNFQSRRPNTSFCFLDIRSPGLGDTAMYLCATSRSGTIDEQYFGPGTRLTVT.